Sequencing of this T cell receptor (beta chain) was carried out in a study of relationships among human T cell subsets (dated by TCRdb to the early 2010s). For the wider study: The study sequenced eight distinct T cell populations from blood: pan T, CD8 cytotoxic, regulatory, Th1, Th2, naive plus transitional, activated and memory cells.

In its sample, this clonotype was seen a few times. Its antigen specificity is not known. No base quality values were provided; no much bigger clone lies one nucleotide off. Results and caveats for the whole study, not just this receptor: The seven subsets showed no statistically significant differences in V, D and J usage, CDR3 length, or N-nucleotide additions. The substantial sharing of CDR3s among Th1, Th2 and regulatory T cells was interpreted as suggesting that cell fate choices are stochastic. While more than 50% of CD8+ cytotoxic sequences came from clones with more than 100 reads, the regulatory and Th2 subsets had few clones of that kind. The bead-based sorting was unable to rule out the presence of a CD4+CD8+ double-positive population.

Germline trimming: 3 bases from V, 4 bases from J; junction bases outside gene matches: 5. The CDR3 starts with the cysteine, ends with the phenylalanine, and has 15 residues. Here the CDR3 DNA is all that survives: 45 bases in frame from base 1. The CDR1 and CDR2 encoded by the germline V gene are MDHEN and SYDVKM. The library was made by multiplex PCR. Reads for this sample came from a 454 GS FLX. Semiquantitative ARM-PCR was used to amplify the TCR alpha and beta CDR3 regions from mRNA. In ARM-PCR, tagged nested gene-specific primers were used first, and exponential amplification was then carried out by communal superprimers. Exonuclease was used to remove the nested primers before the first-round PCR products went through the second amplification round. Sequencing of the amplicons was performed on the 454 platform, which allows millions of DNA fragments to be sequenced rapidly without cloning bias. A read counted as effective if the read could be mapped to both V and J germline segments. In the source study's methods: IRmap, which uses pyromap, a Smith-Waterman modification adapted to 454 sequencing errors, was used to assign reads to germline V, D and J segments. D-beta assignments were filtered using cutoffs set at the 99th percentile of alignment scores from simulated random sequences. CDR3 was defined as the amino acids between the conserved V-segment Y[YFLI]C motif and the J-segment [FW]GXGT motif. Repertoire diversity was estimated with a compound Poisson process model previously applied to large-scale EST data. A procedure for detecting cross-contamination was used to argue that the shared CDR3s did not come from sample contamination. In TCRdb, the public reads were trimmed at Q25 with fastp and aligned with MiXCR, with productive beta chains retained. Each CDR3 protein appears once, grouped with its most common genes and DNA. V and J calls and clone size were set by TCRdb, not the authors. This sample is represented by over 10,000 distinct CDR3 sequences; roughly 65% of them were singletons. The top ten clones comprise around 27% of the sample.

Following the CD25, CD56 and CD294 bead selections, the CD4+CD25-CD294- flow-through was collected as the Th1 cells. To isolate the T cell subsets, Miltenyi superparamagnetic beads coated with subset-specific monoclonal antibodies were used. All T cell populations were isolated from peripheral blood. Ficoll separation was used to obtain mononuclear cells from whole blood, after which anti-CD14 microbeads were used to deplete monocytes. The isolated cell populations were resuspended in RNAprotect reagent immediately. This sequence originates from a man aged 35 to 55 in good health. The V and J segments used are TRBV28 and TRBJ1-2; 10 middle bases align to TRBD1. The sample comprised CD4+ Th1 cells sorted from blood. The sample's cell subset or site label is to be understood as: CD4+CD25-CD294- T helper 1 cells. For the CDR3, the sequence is CASSFQDRGSYGYTF. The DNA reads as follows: TGTGCCAGCAGTTTTCAGGACAGGGGGTCCTATGGCTACACCTTC.